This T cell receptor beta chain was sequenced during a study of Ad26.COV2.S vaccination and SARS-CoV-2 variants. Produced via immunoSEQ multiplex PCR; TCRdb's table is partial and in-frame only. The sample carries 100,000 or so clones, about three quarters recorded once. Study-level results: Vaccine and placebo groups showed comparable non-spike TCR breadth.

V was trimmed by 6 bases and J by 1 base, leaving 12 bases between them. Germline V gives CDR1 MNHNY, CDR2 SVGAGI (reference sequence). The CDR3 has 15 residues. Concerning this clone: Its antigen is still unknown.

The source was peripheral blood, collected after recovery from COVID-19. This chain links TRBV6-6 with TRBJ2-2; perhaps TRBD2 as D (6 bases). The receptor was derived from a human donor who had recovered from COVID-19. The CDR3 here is CASRAGTLNTGELFF. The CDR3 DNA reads TGTGCCAGCAGGGCGGGGACTTTGAACACCGGGGAGCTGTTTTTT.